This TCR beta chain appears in the sequencing data of a study of blood T cells in healthy people across ages. Points from the study as a whole: A greater number of naive CD4+ cells and higher diversity distinguished long-lived donors from aged donors.

Healthy Russian Caucasian donors spanned ages about 6 to 90 years. The authors extracted at least 5 micrograms of total RNA per sample. A second PCR of about 7 to 12 cycles used a sample-barcoded 5' primer and a J-beta primer mix. TCRdb reanalysed the 5' RACE reads using MiXCR and keeps one entry per CDR3 protein. The data contain about 1.7 million distinct CDR3 sequences, 28% of them seen just once; the ten biggest clones take up 7.7%. Germline CDR1 is MGHRA and CDR2 is YSYEKL. This CDR3 spans 14 amino acids. V was clipped by 1 base and J by 8 bases, with 12 bases between them. To note about this clonotype: The antigen remains undetermined.

The sequence came from a woman in her 30s in good health. The chain uses TRBV4-1 and TRBJ2-1; weak D call: TRBD1 (5 bases). Sequencing was carried out using blood. The CDR3 DNA is TGCGCCAGCAGCCAAGTAATGACAGAAGATGAGCAGTTCTTC. It yields the protein CASSQVMTEDEQFF.